The rows below give T cell receptor beta chains drawn from one sample of a study of blood T cells in healthy people across ages. Using its own MiXCR run on the 5' RACE reads, TCRdb lists one record per CDR3 protein. The sample has some 900,000 distinct CDR3 sequences; roughly 43% are singletons. The sequenced sample was blood. Every receptor here comes from a man in his thirties or forties in good health. Each CDR3 is given with its conserved first and last residue. Fields, in order: D gene, J gene, clone size, V gene, CDR3 length, CDR3 DNA, CDR3 protein. D genes are given only for firm matches. Rows may omit the clone size; those that give it use once, few, many or a size class.

D gene: TRBD2; J gene: TRBJ2-1; clone size: many; V gene: TRBV12-3/TRBV12-4; CDR3 length: 15; CDR3 DNA: TGTGCCAGCCTAAAGGGACTACCGACCTACAATGAGCAGTTCTTC; CDR3 protein: CASLKGLPTYNEQFF
D gene: TRBD2; J gene: TRBJ2-7; clone size: few; V gene: TRBV6-2/TRBV6-3; CDR3 length: 15; CDR3 DNA: TGTGCCAGCAGTTACTCGCTAGCGGAGACCTACGAGCAGTACTTC; CDR3 protein: CASSYSLAETYEQYF
D gene: TRBD2; J gene: TRBJ2-3; clone size: NA; V gene: TRBV20-1; CDR3 length: 15; CDR3 DNA: TGCAGTACCTGGGAGACTAGCGGAAGCACAGATACGCAGTATTTT; CDR3 protein: CSTWETSGSTDTQYF
D gene: NA; J gene: TRBJ1-2; clone size: NA; V gene: TRBV21-1; CDR3 length: 15; CDR3 DNA: TGTGCCAGCAGCAAACCTGCAGGGAAAGGCTATGGCTACACCTTC; CDR3 protein: CASSKPAGKGYGYTF
D gene: TRBD2; J gene: TRBJ2-1; clone size: NA; V gene: TRBV3-1; CDR3 length: 17; CDR3 DNA: TGTGCCAGCAGCCAAGAGGGACTAGCGGGGGGCCACAATGAGCAGTTCTTC; CDR3 protein: CASSQEGLAGGHNEQFF
D gene: NA; J gene: TRBJ2-5; clone size: NA; V gene: TRBV25-1; CDR3 length: 16; CDR3 DNA: TGTGCCAGCAGTGGCGCGTCGGGCGCTTCCCAAGAGACCCAGTACTTC; CDR3 protein: CASSGASGASQETQYF
D gene: TRBD1; J gene: TRBJ2-4; clone size: NA; V gene: TRBV20-1; CDR3 length: 13; CDR3 DNA: TGCAGTGCTAAGGGGACAGGGTGGGACATTCAGTACTTC; CDR3 protein: CSAKGTGWDIQYF
D gene: TRBD2; J gene: TRBJ2-3; clone size: NA; V gene: TRBV28; CDR3 length: 16; CDR3 DNA: TGTGCCTTAGAGCGGGGGGCACCTACCCGAAGAGATACGCAGTATTTT; CDR3 protein: CALERGAPTRRDTQYF
D gene: NA; J gene: TRBJ2-5; clone size: few; V gene: TRBV9; CDR3 length: 14; CDR3 DNA: TGTGCCAGCAGCCCGTGGACTACTGGAGAGACCCAGTACTTC; CDR3 protein: CASSPWTTGETQYF
D gene: NA; J gene: TRBJ2-7; clone size: NA; V gene: TRBV25-1; CDR3 length: 15; CDR3 DNA: TGTGCCAGCAGTGGAAACCTGGGGAGCTCCTACGAGCAGTACTTC; CDR3 protein: CASSGNLGSSYEQYF
D gene: NA; J gene: TRBJ2-1; clone size: few; V gene: TRBV11-3; CDR3 length: 15; CDR3 DNA: TGTGCCAGCAGCTTAGGAATGACAGGTTACAATGAGCAGTTCTTC; CDR3 protein: CASSLGMTGYNEQFF
D gene: TRBD1; J gene: TRBJ2-5; clone size: NA; V gene: TRBV5-1; CDR3 length: 17; CDR3 DNA: TGCGCCAGCAGTTTACAGGGGGCGCCCACCTTCCAAGAGACCCAGTACTTC; CDR3 protein: CASSLQGAPTFQETQYF
D gene: NA; J gene: TRBJ2-7; clone size: NA; V gene: TRBV28; CDR3 length: 13; CDR3 DNA: TGTGCCAGCAGTTTAGGGGGGCCTTTCGAGCAGTACTTC; CDR3 protein: CASSLGGPFEQYF
D gene: TRBD2; J gene: TRBJ2-7; clone size: many; V gene: TRBV7-2; CDR3 length: 14; CDR3 DNA: TGTGCCAGCAGTCCGAGCGGGGACTCCTACGAGCAGTACTTC; CDR3 protein: CASSPSGDSYEQYF
D gene: NA; J gene: TRBJ2-7; clone size: NA; V gene: TRBV28; CDR3 length: 13; CDR3 DNA: TGTGCCGGGGGCAGGGTGGCGCCTTCCGAGCAGTACTTC; CDR3 protein: CAGGRVAPSEQYF
D gene: NA; J gene: TRBJ1-6; clone size: NA; V gene: TRBV20-1; CDR3 length: 17; CDR3 DNA: TGCAGTGCTTCCGCGACAGGATCTCTTGCTTATAATTCACCCCTCCACTTT; CDR3 protein: CSASATGSLAYNSPLHF
D gene: NA; J gene: TRBJ1-2; clone size: NA; V gene: TRBV6-5; CDR3 length: 16; CDR3 DNA: TGTGCCAGCAGTTACTCCTCCTCGGGGAGGAACTATGGCTACACCTTC; CDR3 protein: CASSYSSSGRNYGYTF
D gene: TRBD1; J gene: TRBJ1-4; clone size: NA; V gene: TRBV12-3/TRBV12-4; CDR3 length: 14; CDR3 DNA: TGTGCCAGCAGTCCACGGACAGGGAATGAAAAACTGTTTTTT; CDR3 protein: CASSPRTGNEKLFF
D gene: NA; J gene: TRBJ1-1; clone size: NA; V gene: TRBV4-2; CDR3 length: 14; CDR3 DNA: TGTGCCAGCAGCCCGCTTGTGGAGGACACTGAAGCTTTCTTT; CDR3 protein: CASSPLVEDTEAFF
D gene: NA; J gene: TRBJ2-6; clone size: NA; V gene: TRBV7-3; CDR3 length: 17; CDR3 DNA: TGTGCCAGTAGCTTAGTCTTCCGCGACTCTGGGGCCAACGTCCTGACTTTC; CDR3 protein: CASSLVFRDSGANVLTF
D gene: NA; J gene: TRBJ1-4; clone size: few; V gene: TRBV4-3; CDR3 length: 18; CDR3 DNA: TGCGCCAGCAGCCAAGATGACGTCGGCTATAGAACTAATGAAAAACTGTTTTTT; CDR3 protein: CASSQDDVGYRTNEKLFF
D gene: NA; J gene: TRBJ2-1; clone size: few; V gene: TRBV11-1; CDR3 length: 17; CDR3 DNA: TGTGCCAGCAGCCCAAGACCGGCGGGGCCCTCCTCCTATGAGCAGTTCTTC; CDR3 protein: CASSPRPAGPSSYEQFF
D gene: TRBD2; J gene: TRBJ2-3; clone size: NA; V gene: TRBV10-3; CDR3 length: 17; CDR3 DNA: TGTGCCGTACTAGCGGGGGCTTCCCCTAGCAAGGCAGATACGCAGTATTTT; CDR3 protein: CAVLAGASPSKADTQYF
D gene: TRBD1; J gene: TRBJ1-2; clone size: NA; V gene: TRBV20-1; CDR3 length: 17; CDR3 DNA: TGCAGTGCTAGAGATCTATCCGGGACAGGGGCTAACTATGGCTACACCTTC; CDR3 protein: CSARDLSGTGANYGYTF
D gene: TRBD1; J gene: TRBJ1-1; clone size: NA; V gene: TRBV2; CDR3 length: 15; CDR3 DNA: TGTGCCAGCGGAGCCTCCGGGACAGAGGGCACTGAAGCTTTCTTT; CDR3 protein: CASGASGTEGTEAFF
D gene: NA; J gene: TRBJ1-1; clone size: NA; V gene: TRBV29-1; CDR3 length: 12; CDR3 DNA: TGCAGCGCAGAGAACAGGAACACTGAAGCTTTCTTT; CDR3 protein: CSAENRNTEAFF
D gene: NA; J gene: TRBJ2-5; clone size: few; V gene: TRBV20-1; CDR3 length: 13; CDR3 DNA: TGCAGTGCTAGAGAAAGTTGGGGAGAGACCCAGTACTTC; CDR3 protein: CSARESWGETQYF
D gene: TRBD1; J gene: TRBJ2-7; clone size: many; V gene: TRBV7-2; CDR3 length: 13; CDR3 DNA: TGTGCCAGCAGCCGACAGGGGGCGTATGAGCAGTACTTC; CDR3 protein: CASSRQGAYEQYF
D gene: NA; J gene: TRBJ2-1; clone size: NA; V gene: TRBV27; CDR3 length: 14; CDR3 DNA: TGTGCCAGCAGTTTACTGGCAGGGGTGACTGAGCAGTTCTTC; CDR3 protein: CASSLLAGVTEQFF
D gene: TRBD2; J gene: TRBJ2-3; clone size: NA; V gene: TRBV4-1; CDR3 length: 17; CDR3 DNA: TGCGCCAGCAGCCAAGAGAGCGGCGGGGGGAGCACAGATACGCAGTATTTT; CDR3 protein: CASSQESGGGSTDTQYF
D gene: NA; J gene: TRBJ1-5; clone size: many; V gene: TRBV3-1; CDR3 length: 13; CDR3 DNA: TGTGCCAGCAGCCAAGACTTAAATCAGCCCCAGCATTTT; CDR3 protein: CASSQDLNQPQHF
D gene: TRBD1; J gene: TRBJ2-1; clone size: few; V gene: TRBV20-1; CDR3 length: 13; CDR3 DNA: TGCAGTGCTAGGCCGGGACAGGGTATTGAGCAGTTCTTC; CDR3 protein: CSARPGQGIEQFF
D gene: TRBD1; J gene: TRBJ1-2; clone size: once; V gene: TRBV6-5; CDR3 length: 16; CDR3 DNA: TGTGCCAGCAGTTACACCTGGACAGGAATTAACTATGGCTACACCTTC; CDR3 protein: CASSYTWTGINYGYTF
D gene: NA; J gene: TRBJ2-7; clone size: few; V gene: TRBV9; CDR3 length: 13; CDR3 DNA: TGTGCCAGCAGCGTGGGCGAGGGGCTCGAGCAGTACTTC; CDR3 protein: CASSVGEGLEQYF
D gene: TRBD1; J gene: TRBJ2-7; clone size: once; V gene: TRBV10-3; CDR3 length: 16; CDR3 DNA: TGTGCCATCAGTGAGACCGGGACAGGCCATCCCTACGAGCAGTACTTC; CDR3 protein: CAISETGTGHPYEQYF
D gene: NA; J gene: TRBJ2-3; clone size: few; V gene: TRBV28; CDR3 length: 17; CDR3 DNA: TGTGCCAGCAGCCCCGCGACAGGCTACCGTGGGACAGATACGCAGTATTTT; CDR3 protein: CASSPATGYRGTDTQYF
D gene: TRBD1; J gene: TRBJ2-7; clone size: NA; V gene: TRBV20-1; CDR3 length: 12; CDR3 DNA: TGCAGTGCTCGACAGGGTCCCTACGAGCAGTACTTC; CDR3 protein: CSARQGPYEQYF
D gene: NA; J gene: TRBJ2-1; clone size: few; V gene: TRBV20-1; CDR3 length: 14; CDR3 DNA: TGCAGTGCTAGAGTAAGGACACGCTACAATGAGCAGTTCTTC; CDR3 protein: CSARVRTRYNEQFF
D gene: TRBD1; J gene: TRBJ2-7; clone size: few; V gene: TRBV6-5; CDR3 length: 15; CDR3 DNA: TGTGCCAGCAGTTACGTTGACAGGGCGACCTACGAGCAGTACTTC; CDR3 protein: CASSYVDRATYEQYF
D gene: NA; J gene: TRBJ2-1; clone size: few; V gene: TRBV7-9; CDR3 length: 14; CDR3 DNA: TGTGCCAGCAGCTTAGTTTCAGGAGCCGTGGAGCAGTTCTTC; CDR3 protein: CASSLVSGAVEQFF
D gene: NA; J gene: TRBJ1-2; clone size: NA; V gene: TRBV6-5; CDR3 length: 15; CDR3 DNA: TGTGCCAGCAGTTACTCGACCGCAGGGGAGGGGGGCTACACCTTC; CDR3 protein: CASSYSTAGEGGYTF
D gene: NA; J gene: TRBJ1-1; clone size: NA; V gene: TRBV4-1; CDR3 length: 17; CDR3 DNA: TGCGCCAGCAGCCAAGACCCGGGCCCACTCCCTAACACTGAAGCTTTCTTT; CDR3 protein: CASSQDPGPLPNTEAFF
D gene: TRBD2; J gene: TRBJ2-3; clone size: few; V gene: TRBV12-5; CDR3 length: 15; CDR3 DNA: TGTGCTAGTACTCCGGGGACTAGCGGGGGGAATACGCAGTATTTT; CDR3 protein: CASTPGTSGGNTQYF
D gene: TRBD1; J gene: TRBJ2-1; clone size: NA; V gene: TRBV27; CDR3 length: 14; CDR3 DNA: TGTGCCAGCAATCTGTGGACAGGGGGCGAGGAGCAGTTCTTC; CDR3 protein: CASNLWTGGEEQFF
D gene: NA; J gene: TRBJ2-7; clone size: few; V gene: TRBV6-2/TRBV6-3; CDR3 length: 15; CDR3 DNA: TGTGCCAGCAGTTACAGCCCCGACAGGATTTACGAGCAGTACTTC; CDR3 protein: CASSYSPDRIYEQYF
D gene: TRBD1; J gene: TRBJ2-6; clone size: NA; V gene: TRBV4-3; CDR3 length: 18; CDR3 DNA: TGCGCCAGCAGCCAAGATTCGGGGACAGCCTCTGGGGCCAACGTCCTGACTTTC; CDR3 protein: CASSQDSGTASGANVLTF
D gene: TRBD1; J gene: TRBJ2-1; clone size: NA; V gene: TRBV10-3; CDR3 length: 15; CDR3 DNA: TGTGCCATCAGTGGAATTTCGACAGGGGGCAATGAGCAGTTCTTC; CDR3 protein: CAISGISTGGNEQFF
D gene: NA; J gene: TRBJ2-7; clone size: NA; V gene: TRBV12-3/TRBV12-4; CDR3 length: 15; CDR3 DNA: TGTGCCAGCAGCCAGGGACACCCCCAGATCTACGAGCAGTACTTC; CDR3 protein: CASSQGHPQIYEQYF
D gene: NA; J gene: TRBJ2-1; clone size: NA; V gene: TRBV14; CDR3 length: 15; CDR3 DNA: TGTGCCAGCAGCCAAGATGTCAGTTTCATCGATGAGCAGTTCTTC; CDR3 protein: CASSQDVSFIDEQFF
D gene: NA; J gene: TRBJ2-1; clone size: NA; V gene: TRBV6-6; CDR3 length: 15; CDR3 DNA: TGTGCCAGCCGACCTCCCGGGGGTTCCTACAATGAGCAGTTCTTC; CDR3 protein: CASRPPGGSYNEQFF
D gene: TRBD2; J gene: TRBJ2-3; clone size: few; V gene: TRBV20-1; CDR3 length: 16; CDR3 DNA: TGCAGTGCTACGGACCGGACTAGCGGAGCTTCAGATACGCAGTATTTT; CDR3 protein: CSATDRTSGASDTQYF
D gene: NA; J gene: TRBJ2-3; clone size: NA; V gene: TRBV9; CDR3 length: 16; CDR3 DNA: TGTGCCAGCAGCGCCCCTACTATTTTCTTCGCAGATACGCAGTATTTT; CDR3 protein: CASSAPTIFFADTQYF
D gene: NA; J gene: TRBJ1-1; clone size: NA; V gene: TRBV7-2; CDR3 length: 12; CDR3 DNA: TGTGCCAGCAGCCCCAGGGCCACTGAAGCTTTCTTT; CDR3 protein: CASSPRATEAFF
D gene: TRBD2; J gene: TRBJ2-5; clone size: NA; V gene: TRBV12-3/TRBV12-4; CDR3 length: 15; CDR3 DNA: TGTGCCAGCAGCTTCCGGCTAGCGGCACAAGAGACCCAGTACTTC; CDR3 protein: CASSFRLAAQETQYF
D gene: TRBD2; J gene: TRBJ2-2; clone size: NA; V gene: TRBV2; CDR3 length: 14; CDR3 DNA: TGTGCCAGCAGTGGGGCGGGAGTCACCGGGGAGCTGTTTTTT; CDR3 protein: CASSGAGVTGELFF
D gene: TRBD2; J gene: TRBJ2-2; clone size: NA; V gene: TRBV7-3; CDR3 length: 15; CDR3 DNA: TGTGCCAGCAGCCCCTCCGGGAGGAGCACCGGGGAGCTGTTTTTT; CDR3 protein: CASSPSGRSTGELFF
D gene: NA; J gene: TRBJ1-6; clone size: few; V gene: TRBV28; CDR3 length: 15; CDR3 DNA: TGTGCCAGCAGTTTATCCCCCCGTGGGGGTTCACCCCTCCACTTT; CDR3 protein: CASSLSPRGGSPLHF
D gene: TRBD1; J gene: TRBJ2-1; clone size: NA; V gene: TRBV12-3/TRBV12-4; CDR3 length: 17; CDR3 DNA: TGTGCCAGCAGTTTGCCCGTCGGGACAGAGAGGTACAATGAGCAGTTCTTC; CDR3 protein: CASSLPVGTERYNEQFF
D gene: TRBD2; J gene: TRBJ2-7; clone size: few; V gene: TRBV6-2/TRBV6-3; CDR3 length: 14; CDR3 DNA: TGTGCCAGCACTACTACTAGCGGGGGTTACGAGCAGTACTTC; CDR3 protein: CASTTTSGGYEQYF